This T cell receptor beta chain was retrieved from a study of human T cells and chemical hapten exposure. About the study: Small differences in pooled library volume mainly drove the variation in TCR yields per sample. General study findings and limits: The study found expanded TCRs formed significantly more large CDR3 similarity clusters than controls.

In regard to this clonotype: Its antigen remains unidentified.

Described time point: patch test 1, 2 weeks after DPC sensitization. This sample's treatment: therapeutic diphenylcyclopropenone sensitization with weekly scalp DPC. In TCRdb, the RACE reads were re-called with MiXCR into one record per CDR3 protein. Here the sample spans roughly 200,000 distinct CDR3 sequences, approximately 20% being singletons. This CDR3 region has 12 residues. CDR1 is SGHRS, CDR2 YFSETQ, per germline. The ends were cut back, 2 bases at V and 7 bases at J, with 10 bases in the middle. This TCR was recovered from a woman between 45 and 60 years old with alopecia areata. Some clones in this sample may be carry-over from other donors' samples. The chain has TRBV5-1 and TRBJ2-7; D unclear. Specimen: whole blood, collected in connection with sensitization to the hapten diphenylcyclopropenone (DPC). The CDR3: CASSLVYGEQYF. For the CDR3, the DNA is TGCGCCAGCAGCTTAGTGTACGGAGAGCAGTACTTC.